This T cell receptor (beta chain) is drawn from a study of OX40 agonist ivuxolimab in advanced cancers. Study observations and caveats: Researchers did not establish what antigens the expanded peripheral T cells target.

Germline V CDR1 and CDR2: SGHTA, FQGNSA. The CDR3 is 19 amino acids. Trimming left V 5 bases short and J 0 bases short, with 25 bases between. Concerning this clone: Its antigen remains unknown.

Produced via immunoSEQ multiplex PCR; TCRdb's table is partial and in-frame only. The data contain 80,000 or so clones, 75% to 90% of them singletons. This TCR was sampled from an adult with an advanced solid tumor such as melanoma, head and neck, liver or kidney cancer. The chain employs TRBV7-2 and TRBJ2-5; D is possibly TRBD2 (5 bases). The material sequenced was CD4+ or CD8+ T cells sorted from blood, taken in a trial of the OX40 agonist ivuxolimab. The CDR3 DNA follows: TGTGCCAGCAGCCCCCTGGGAGCAGCTGGATCCGTGTACCAAGAGACCCAGTACTTC. This codes for CASSPLGAAGSVYQETQYF.